The 16 T cell receptor beta chains given below trace back to one sample, sequenced in a study of blood T cell repertoires in COVID-19. TCRdb's copy holds only in-frame clones and misses some; the assay was immunoSEQ multiplex PCR. The table lists 250,000 to 350,000 clones, over 75% of them singletons. The sample was peripheral blood. These receptors were obtained from a man aged 18-30 years with active or convalescent COVID-19.

The rearrangement joins TRBV7-9 to TRBJ1-1; D unclear. Germline V gene lookup returns CDR1 SEHNR and CDR2 FQNEAQ (reference sequence). Trimming shortened V by 2 bases and J by 0 bases, and 10 bases separated the two germline ends. CDR3 length equals 15 residues. The DNA for the CDR3 is TGTGCCAGCAGCTTAACCGCGGGGTTGAACACTGAAGCTTTCTTT. It codes for CASSLTAGLNTEAFF.

The chain has TRBV5-1 and TRBJ2-7; maybe TRBD1 (6 bases). The germline V and J ends were trimmed by 0 bases and 0 bases, with 10 bases remaining between them. Germline lookup yields CDR1 SGHRS and CDR2 YFSETQ. The CDR3 loop spans 15 amino acids. CDR3 region: CASSLEAGDSYEQYF. The CDR3 DNA reads TGCGCCAGCAGCTTGGAAGCAGGGGACTCCTACGAGCAGTACTTC.

The chain links TRBV19 to TRBJ2-3, with no clear D. CDR3 length: 17 amino acids. The V gene's germline CDR1 is LNHDA and CDR2 SQIVND (reference sequence). Trimming pared 3 bases from V and 5 bases from J, leaving 21 bases between. The DNA of the CDR3 is TGTGCCAGTAGTATTAATCGCTTGGAGACGCTTGGAGATACGCAGTATTTT. This encodes CASSINRLETLGDTQYF. Full variable domain (rest looked up from reference TRBV19 and TRBJ2-3): DGGITQSPKYLFRKEGQNVTLSCEQNLNHDAMYWYRQDPGQGLRLIYYSQIVNDFQKGDIAEGYSVSREKKESFPLTVTSAQKNPTAFYLCASSINRLETLGDTQYFGPGTRLTVL.

The V call is TRBV10-1, the J call TRBJ1-2, with TRBD1 identical over 11 bases. With V trimmed by 6 bases and J by 7 bases, 7 bases remained unmatched. Germline values: CDR1 WNHNN, CDR2 SYGVQD (reference sequence). This CDR3 comprises 14 residues. CDR3 nucleotides: TGCGCCAGCAGCCCAGGACAGGGGGCCGGTGGCTACACCTTC. The encoded protein is CASSPGQGAGGYTF.

The chain employs TRBV11-1 and TRBJ2-2; D unresolved. The CDR3 totals 14 residues. The V end lost 2 bases, the J end lost 7 bases, and 11 bases lay between the germline ends. Germline V gene sequence: CDR1 SGHAT, CDR2 FQDESV (reference sequence). The CDR3 coding sequence is TGTGCCAGCAGCTTAAGGAGAGAGCACGGGGAGCTGTTTTTT. This codes for CASSLRREHGELFF.

This clone was seen more than once but under ten times. The V and J genes are TRBV7-2 and TRBJ2-1; TRBD2 agrees at 10 bases. J gave up 10 bases and V 2 bases, and 5 bases lay outside the gene matches. Germline CDR1 and CDR2: SGHTA and FQGNSA. This CDR3 has 14 amino acids. CDR3 loop: CASSLRLAGGEQFF. In nucleotides, the CDR3 is TGTGCCAGCAGCTTAAGGTTAGCGGGGGGCGAGCAGTTCTTC.

This chain connects TRBV7-6 to TRBJ2-6; TRBD2 aligns across 13 bases. The CDR3 is 18 residues long. J gave up 6 bases and V 5 bases, and 10 bases lay outside the gene matches. The germline V gene has CDR1 SGHVS and CDR2 FNYEAQ. CDR3 in DNA: TGTGCCAGCAGCCAAGCCGGACTAGCGGGGGCCCAGGCCAACGTCCTGACTTTC. Protein: CASSQAGLAGAQANVLTF.

The sample holds one count of this clone. J is TRBJ1-1 and V is TRBV12-3 or TRBV12-4; D is ambiguous. The V and J ends lost 5 bases and 1 base respectively, with 8 bases between them. This CDR3 region has 13 residues. The CDR3 DNA follows: TGTGCCAGCAGTACGAATAGGAACACTGAAGCTTTCTTT. Its translation: CASSTNRNTEAFF.

The J gene is TRBJ2-7, the V gene TRBV18, with 8 bases lining up with TRBD2. V dropped 0 bases and J dropped 3; count of bases not matched to a gene: 7. The CDR3 is 16 amino acids. CDR1 is KGHSH and CDR2 is LQKENI in the germline V gene. Written as DNA, the CDR3 is TGTGCCAGCTCACCACCGCTCGGGGGGGGACTCTACGAGCAGTACTTC. It is translated as CASSPPLGGGLYEQYF.

The rearrangement joins TRBV6-1 to TRBJ1-5; D is unclear. The CDR3 is 13 residues long. V was shortened by 3 bases and J by 5 bases, with 8 bases between the two germline ends. From germline, CDR1 is MNHNS and CDR2 SASEGT. The CDR3 loop reads CASSERRHQPQHF. The CDR3 nucleotides are TGTGCCAGCAGTGAGCGGAGGCATCAGCCCCAGCATTTT.

The gene calls are TRBV7-9 and TRBJ2-1; no reliable D call. The germline V and J ends were trimmed by 1 base and 8 bases, with 6 bases remaining between them. The germline V gene has CDR1 SEHNR and CDR2 FQNEAQ (reference sequence). The CDR3 length is 12 residues. In nucleotides, the CDR3 is TGTGCCAGCAGCTTAGTTCCCGATGAGCAGTTCTTC. Its translation: CASSLVPDEQFF.

V and J are TRBV2 and TRBJ2-2; maybe TRBD1 (5 bases). The CDR3 has 14 residues. In germline, CDR1 is SNHLY, CDR2 FYNNEI. The V gene lost 4 bases and the J gene lost 3 bases, with 9 bases spanning the gap. The CDR3: CASSGVRDTGELFF. The CDR3 DNA reads TGTGCCAGCAGTGGCGTCAGGGACACCGGGGAGCTGTTTTTT.

The chain couples TRBV9 to TRBJ2-2, with D unresolved. V dropped 3 bases and J dropped 1 base, with 16 bases sitting between them. Germline values: CDR1 SGDLS, CDR2 YYNGEE. CDR3 length equals 17 residues. CDR3 sequence (DNA): TGTGCCAGCAGCGGGGCGCCGTGGCCGATGAACACCGGGGAGCTGTTTTTT. It codes for CASSGAPWPMNTGELFF.

The V gene is TRBV19, the J gene TRBJ1-5, with D possibly being TRBD1 (5 bases). The CDR3 has 13 amino acids. Trimming shortened V by 4 bases and J by 9 bases, and 13 bases separated the two germline ends. Germline CDR1 and CDR2: LNHDA and SQIVND (reference sequence). CDR3 in amino acids: CASSSRATGPQHF. CDR3 sequence (DNA): TGTGCCAGTAGTAGCAGGGCGACTGGGCCCCAGCATTTT.

A few counts support this clone. The V call is TRBV1, the J call TRBJ1-6. TRBV1 is a pseudogene. The CDR3 has 21 residues. For the CDR3, the DNA is TGCACCAGCAGCCAAGTTTCCCCGGGAAAACTTTGGAGCTCCTATAATTCACCCCTCCACTTT. Translated, it gives CTSSQVSPGKLWSSYNSPLHF.

V and J are TRBV19 and TRBJ1-1; TRBD1 agrees at 7 bases. The CDR3 totals 11 residues. Germline lookup yields CDR1 LNHDA and CDR2 SQIVND (reference sequence). Unmatched junction bases numbered 0, after V lost 4 bases and J lost 7 bases. CDR3 protein: CASSRQGEAFF. CDR3 in DNA: TGTGCCAGTAGTAGACAGGGTGAAGCTTTCTTT.